The 16 T cell receptor beta chains below all came from one sample that was sequenced in a study of cytomegalovirus exposure and HLA in healthy donors. PCR was performed using 60 Vbeta and 13 Jbeta primers. TCRdb's copy holds only in-frame clones and misses some; the assay was immunoSEQ multiplex PCR. Recorded for this sample: around 75,000 clones. The specimen sequenced was PBMCs. These receptors were obtained from a man aged 35 to 55 in good health and CMV-seronegative.

The V and J genes are TRBV30 and TRBJ2-7; D gene ambiguous. Trimming shortened V by 5 bases and J by 6 bases, and 17 bases separated the two germline ends. The CDR3 is 13 amino acids. Per germline, CDR1 GTSNPN and CDR2 SVGIG (reference sequence). The DNA for the CDR3 is TGTGCCTGGGGCCCCACAGCCCCCCTCGAGCAGTACTTC. Translating it yields CAWGPTAPLEQYF.

J is TRBJ2-6 and V is TRBV27; D gene uncertain. The CDR3 totals 14 residues. Germline CDR1 and CDR2: MNHEY and SMNVEV (reference sequence). Trimming removed 5 bases from V and 0 bases from J, with 5 bases in between. Here the CDR3 DNA reads TGTGCCAGCAGTCCGTTCTCTGGGGCCAACGTCCTGACTTTC. Translated: CASSPFSGANVLTF. Variable domain in full (rest from reference TRBV27 and TRBJ2-6): EAQVTQNPRYLITVTGKKLTVTCSQNMNHEYMSWYRQDPGLGLRQIYYSMNVEVTDKGDVPEGYKVSRKEKRNFPLILESPSPNQTSLYFCASSPFSGANVLTFGAGSRLTVL.

For this clone: At one end the junction does not follow the germline gene, possibly because of a read error. The V gene is TRBV7-7, the J gene TRBJ2-5, with D hard to call. CDR1 SSHAT and CDR2 FNYEAQ come from the germline V gene (reference sequence). There are 13 residues in the CDR3. CDR3 sequence reads: CASSLSSQETQYF. CDR3 coding DNA: TGTGCTAGCAGCTTATCCAGCCAAGAGACCCAGTACTTC.

The chain joins TRBV19 to TRBJ2-3; TRBD1 matches at 8 bases. The CDR3 is 13 residues long. Germline CDR1 and CDR2: LNHDA and SQIVND (reference sequence). V lost 6 bases and J lost 4; bases outside the gene matches: 3. The CDR3 protein is CASSDRGPDTQYF. As DNA, the CDR3 is TGTGCCAGTAGCGACAGGGGCCCAGATACGCAGTATTTT. The complete variable domain, with remaining parts taken from reference TRBV19 and TRBJ2-3, reads DGGITQSPKYLFRKEGQNVTLSCEQNLNHDAMYWYRQDPGQGLRLIYYSQIVNDFQKGDIAEGYSVSREKKESFPLTVTSAQKNPTAFYLCASSDRGPDTQYFGPGTRLTVL.

The genes are TRBV4-1 and TRBJ1-1, with no clear D. CDR1 and CDR2 from the germline V gene are MGHRA and YSYEKL. V dropped 1 base and J dropped 1 base, with 7 bases sitting between them. CDR3 size: 14 residues. The CDR3 nucleotides read TGCGCCAGCAGCCAAGTTTCGTGGAACACTGAAGCTTTCTTT. As protein: CASSQVSWNTEAFF.

The rearrangement links TRBV11-3 to TRBJ2-1, with 12 positions matching TRBD2. The CDR3 loop spans 15 amino acids. In germline, CDR1 is SGHNT, CDR2 YENEEA. V dropped 4 bases and J dropped 6; count of bases not matched to a gene: 4. The CDR3 region has the DNA TGTGCCAGCAGCTCGGGACTAGCGGGTATCAATGAGCAGTTCTTC. Translating it yields CASSSGLAGINEQFF.

This chain joins TRBV7-6 and TRBJ2-6; tentative D call: TRBD1 (5 bases). The CDR3 consists of 19 residues. Trimming removed 1 base from V and 0 bases from J, with 16 bases in between. Germline CDR1 is SGHVS and CDR2 is FNYEAQ. CDR3 sequence (DNA): TGTGCCAGCAGCTTAGAAGCCGACAGTTTTTACTCTGGGGCCAACGTCCTGACTTTC. Its translation is CASSLEADSFYSGANVLTF. The entire variable domain, with the rest obtained from reference TRBV7-6 and TRBJ2-6, is as follows: GAGVSQSPRYKVTKRGQDVALRCDPISGHVSLYWYRQALGQGPEFLTYFNYEAQQDKSGLPNDRFSAERPEGSISTLTIQRTEQRDSAMYRCASSLEADSFYSGANVLTFGAGSRLTVL.

The chain uses TRBV30 and TRBJ1-2; tentatively, D is TRBD1 (6 bases). Trimming took off 7 bases at V and 8 bases at J, with 20 bases between the two ends. Germline CDR1 GTSNPN, CDR2 SVGIG (reference sequence). The CDR3 sequence is 13 residues long. CDR3 DNA: TGTGCCTTTCTCCTCTGGGACATGGGCGGCTACACCTTC. This translates into CAFLLWDMGGYTF.

This chain joins TRBV10-1 and TRBJ2-2; 7 bases are a match to TRBD2. J was trimmed by 4 bases and V by 0 bases; bases with no gene match: 5. The CDR3 has 16 amino acids. Looked up from germline, CDR1 is WNHNN and CDR2 is SYGVQD (reference sequence). The CDR3 reads CASSESGGMGTGELFF. CDR3 in DNA: TGCGCCAGCAGTGAGTCGGGAGGGATGGGCACCGGGGAGCTGTTTTTT.

The chain recombines TRBV5-1 with TRBJ1-3; 10 nucleotides align to TRBD1. Per the germline V gene, CDR1 is SGHRS and CDR2 is YFSETQ. There are 14 residues in the CDR3. V was clipped by 3 bases and J by 10 bases; unmatched bases: 7. CDR3 sequence (DNA): TGCGCCAGCAGCTGGACAGGGGGGAGTGAGACCATATATTTT. This codes for CASSWTGGSETIYF.

The chain joins TRBV7-6 to TRBJ2-1; TRBD2 aligns across 13 bases. The CDR3 is 17 residues long. From germline, CDR1 is SGHVS and CDR2 FNYEAQ. After removal of 4 bases from V and 9 bases from J, the junction contained 12 bases not matched to a gene. The DNA for the CDR3 is TGTGCCAGCAGCTCCGACCCGGGACTAGCGGGAATTAGTGAGCAGTTCTTC. Its protein product is CASSSDPGLAGISEQFF.

The rearrangement joins TRBV11-3 to TRBJ1-1; no reliable D call. Trimming removed 0 bases at V and 4 bases at J, with 9 bases between. Germline CDR1 and CDR2: SGHNT and YENEEA. CDR3 size: 14 residues. The CDR3: CASSLDLYSTEAFF. CDR3 DNA: TGTGCCAGCAGCTTAGATCTGTATAGCACTGAAGCTTTCTTT.

The chain uses TRBV9 and TRBJ2-7; the D gene is possibly TRBD1 (5 bases). The V end lost 6 bases, the J end lost 2 bases, and 30 bases lay between the germline ends. Germline assignment: CDR1 SGDLS and CDR2 YYNGEE. The CDR3 has 19 amino acids. The CDR3 DNA reads as TGTGCCAGCAAGACTCTCCAGCAGCTCAAGGGCAGGGCCCCCTACGAGCAGTACTTC. It codes for CASKTLQQLKGRAPYEQYF.

This chain connects TRBV4-3 to TRBJ2-1, with TRBD1 matching over 7 bases. After removal of 6 bases from V and 6 bases from J, the junction contained 8 bases not matched to a gene. The CDR3 is made up of 14 amino acids. CDR1 is LGHNA, CDR2 YSLEER, per germline. CDR3 in amino acids: CASRGQGDLNEQFF. CDR3 nucleotide sequence: TGCGCCAGCAGGGGCCAGGGGGATCTCAATGAGCAGTTCTTC.

The gene calls are TRBV28 and TRBJ1-5; 8 bases align to TRBD1. This CDR3 is built from 16 residues. J gave up 5 bases and V 5 bases, and 11 bases lay outside the gene matches. CDR1 and CDR2 from the germline V gene are MDHEN and SYDVKM. Here the CDR3 DNA reads TGTGCCAGCAGTCCAAACGGACAGGGTTTTTATCAGCCCCAGCATTTT. This codes for CASSPNGQGFYQPQHF.

The chain employs TRBV19 and TRBJ2-7; the match to TRBD2 covers 10 bases. Germline values: CDR1 LNHDA, CDR2 SQIVND (reference sequence). This CDR3 region has 15 residues. Trimming cost V 5 bases and J 3 bases; bases outside gene matches: 7. This chain's CDR3 is CASSLKLAGLYEQYF. The CDR3 region has the DNA TGTGCCAGTAGTCTCAAACTAGCGGGACTCTACGAGCAGTACTTC.